The 24 T cell receptor beta chains below come from one sample, sequenced in a study of spatial heterogeneity in lung cancer. Using its own MiXCR run on the 5' RACE reads, TCRdb lists one record per CDR3 protein. The sample holds more than 95,000 distinct CDR3 sequences, 12% seen once. Time point denoted: blood at routine non-recurrence follow-up after resection. No cells were sorted before sequencing. The whole RNA sequenced was extracted from tumor, nontumor lung or frozen PBMC. This sample comprised PBMCs, obtained at follow-up. The receptors were gathered from a male donor with early-stage non-small cell lung cancer.

There are many counts of this clonotype. The V call is TRBV18, the J call TRBJ1-5, with D possibly matching TRBD1 (5 bases). The ends were cut back, 4 bases at V and 1 base at J, with 8 bases in the middle. This CDR3 contains 14 residues. From germline, CDR1 is KGHSH and CDR2 LQKENI. CDR3 in DNA: TGTGCCAGCTCACTCGGACACAGCAATCAGCCCCAGCATTTT. Its protein is CASSLGHSNQPQHF.

Many counts were recorded for this clonotype. CDR3 in DNA: TGTGCCAGCAGTTCAACTCAACAGACCCAGTACTTC. This codes for CASSSTQQTQYF. The rearrangement links TRBV6-6 to TRBJ2-5, with D uncertain. The germline V and J ends were trimmed by 4 bases and 6 bases, with 9 bases remaining between them. This CDR3 spans 12 amino acids. Germline loops: CDR1 MNHNY, CDR2 SVGAGI (reference sequence).

Written as DNA, the CDR3 is TGTGCCACCAGCACCCATTCCAGGGGCCCCAATCAGCCCCAGCATTTT. Its translation: CATSTHSRGPNQPQHF. This rearrangement joins TRBV15 to TRBJ1-5; possibly TRBD1 for D (6 bases). The CDR3 is 16 residues long. Per germline, CDR1 LNHNV and CDR2 YYDKDF (reference sequence). V was cut by 4 bases and J by 3 bases, with 16 bases left in between.

V is TRBV20-1 and J is TRBJ2-2; 9 bases line up with TRBD1. The germline V gene has CDR1 DFQATT and CDR2 SNEGSKA (reference sequence). The CDR3 has 14 amino acids. Germline trimming cut 4 bases from V and 4 bases from J; bases unmatched to any gene: 4. The CDR3 DNA follows: TGCAGTGCTAAGGACAGGGGAACCACCGGGGAGCTGTTTTTT. Protein product: CSAKDRGTTGELFF.

This clonotype was counted many times. V usage is TRBV7-2 and J usage is TRBJ2-3; TRBD2 matches 8 bases. Germline-derived CDR1 and CDR2 are SGHTA and FQGNSA. This CDR3 spans 18 amino acids. With V trimmed by 4 bases and J by 3 bases, 15 bases remained unmatched. Here the CDR3 DNA reads TGTGCCAGCAGCTCCTTCGGGAGCGGGGGCCCCCGGACAGATACGCAGTATTTT. This sequence encodes CASSSFGSGGPRTDTQYF.

This clonotype was counted a few times. The CDR3 coding sequence is TGTGCCAGCACCTGGGGGCATCATAGCAATCAGCCCCAGCATTTT. Its translation is CASTWGHHSNQPQHF. The chain joins TRBV12-3 or TRBV12-4 to TRBJ1-5; TRBD1 might be the D (6 bases). This CDR3 contains 15 residues. Trimming took 7 bases from V and 0 from J, leaving 13 bases between them.

The V and J genes are TRBV10-3 and TRBJ2-2, with D tentatively TRBD1 or TRBD2 (5 bases each). Trimming shortened V by 3 bases and J by 0 bases, and 11 bases separated the two germline ends. CDR3 size: 16 residues. From germline, CDR1 is ENHRY and CDR2 SYGVKD. The DNA of the CDR3 is TGTGCCATCAGTGACGAGGGGACCCCGAACACCGGGGAGCTGTTTTTT. Translating it yields CAISDEGTPNTGELFF.

This chain connects TRBV4-3 to TRBJ2-2; D may be TRBD2 (6 bases). Germline assignment: CDR1 LGHNA and CDR2 YSLEER. The V gene lost 0 bases and the J gene lost 1 base, with 9 bases spanning the gap. The CDR3 sequence is 16 residues long. DNA for the CDR3: TGCGCCAGCAGCCAAGATTGGGGAGGGAACACCGGGGAGCTGTTTTTT. This codes for CASSQDWGGNTGELFF.

In its sample, this clonotype was seen many times. This chain connects TRBV7-9 to TRBJ1-2, with 7 bases matching TRBD1. V shed 4 bases, J shed 4 bases, and the junction held 3 bases outside the gene matches. CDR1 is SEHNR, CDR2 FQNEAQ, per germline (reference sequence). The CDR3 is 13 residues long. CDR3 residues: CASSSGQPYGYTF. The CDR3 nucleotides are TGTGCCAGCAGCTCGGGACAGCCCTATGGCTACACCTTC.

V and J are TRBV24-1 and TRBJ2-1; D is perhaps TRBD1 or TRBD2 (6 bases each). This CDR3 region has 14 residues. Deletions cut 4 bases from V and 9 bases from J, with 15 bases between. Looked up from germline, CDR1 is KGHDR and CDR2 is SFDVKD. The DNA for the CDR3 is TGTGCCACCAGTGAGTCGAGGGGGGAGGCTGAGCAGTTCTTC. Its protein product is CATSESRGEAEQFF.

This clonotype was picked up a small number of times. The chain links TRBV29-1 to TRBJ1-2, with a possible D match to TRBD1 (6 bases). This CDR3 has 13 amino acids. CDR1 is SQVTM, CDR2 ANQGSEA, per germline. V shed 4 bases and J shed 8 bases, with 17 bases lying between them. The CDR3 loop is CSVGTGTSRGYTF. DNA of the CDR3: TGCAGCGTTGGGACCGGGACATCGAGAGGCTACACCTTC.

This clonotype was detected only a few times. The gene calls are TRBV27 and TRBJ2-1, with 8 positions matching TRBD2. The CDR3 is made up of 13 amino acids. Looked up from germline, CDR1 is MNHEY and CDR2 is SMNVEV (reference sequence). After removal of 5 bases from V and 10 bases from J, the junction contained 7 bases not matched to a gene. CDR3 nucleotide sequence: TGTGCCAGCAGTCCCCCGTCGGGGGGGGAGCAGTTCTTC. Amino acid sequence: CASSPPSGGEQFF.

The chain employs TRBV28 and TRBJ1-1, with 8 bases matching TRBD1. Germline-derived CDR1 and CDR2 are MDHEN and SYDVKM. The CDR3 consists of 18 residues. J was trimmed by 0 bases and V by 4 bases; bases with no gene match: 13. CDR3 DNA: TGTGCCAGCAGTTCTCCCACGGACAGGGTAAGAATGAACACTGAAGCTTTCTTT. As protein: CASSSPTDRVRMNTEAFF.

This clonotype was picked up a small number of times. The chain is built from TRBV10-3 and TRBJ1-6, with D uncertain. The CDR3 is made up of 13 amino acids. V lost 4 bases and J 8 bases, leaving 9 bases between the germline ends. Germline V gives CDR1 ENHRY, CDR2 SYGVKD. The CDR3 region has the DNA TGTGCCATCAGTGGAAGGGAGGATTCACCCCTCCACTTT. Translation: CAISGREDSPLHF.

This clonotype was seen just once. V usage is TRBV20-1 and J usage is TRBJ1-1, with 7 positions matching TRBD1. V shed 4 bases and J 7 bases; nucleotides not matched to a gene: 6. Germline V gene lookup returns CDR1 DFQATT and CDR2 SNEGSKA (reference sequence). This CDR3 comprises 12 residues. The CDR3 loop is CSATTGEVEAFF. The DNA of the CDR3 is TGCAGTGCTACCACAGGGGAGGTTGAAGCTTTCTTT.

V gene TRBV7-9 combines with J gene TRBJ2-1; 7 positions agree with TRBD1. V dropped 5 bases and J dropped 0; count of bases not matched to a gene: 4. The CDR3 runs to 15 residues. Germline assignment: CDR1 SEHNR and CDR2 FQNEAQ (reference sequence). The DNA of the CDR3 is TGTGCCAGCAGCCGATCAGGGGGCTCCTACAATGAGCAGTTCTTC. Translating it yields CASSRSGGSYNEQFF.

This rearrangement joins TRBV27 to TRBJ1-1; D is unresolved. This CDR3 comprises 15 residues. From germline, CDR1 is MNHEY and CDR2 SMNVEV (reference sequence). V lost 2 bases and J 1 base, leaving 11 bases between the germline ends. The CDR3 protein is CASSLGWGKNTEAFF. CDR3 coding DNA: TGTGCCAGCAGTTTAGGTTGGGGTAAGAACACTGAAGCTTTCTTT.

The chain joins TRBV6-1 to TRBJ2-7; 8 positions match TRBD1. The CDR3 totals 16 residues. With V trimmed by 1 base and J by 7 bases, 12 bases remained unmatched. CDR1 MNHNS and CDR2 SASEGT come from the germline V gene. In nucleotides, the CDR3 is TGTGCCAGCAGTGAAGTCCTGGGACAGGTCGTGGGGGAGCAGTACTTC. It translates to CASSEVLGQVVGEQYF.

This clonotype was counted many times. The junction departs from germline at one end; a sequencing error may be responsible. V is TRBV7-7 and J is TRBJ2-1, with 9 bases fitting TRBD2. Germline-derived CDR1 and CDR2 are SSHAT and FNYEAQ (reference sequence). This CDR3 region has 15 residues. The CDR3 here is CASSQGLANLNEQFF. The CDR3 DNA follows: TGTGCTAGCAGCCAGGGACTAGCTAATTTGAATGAGCAGTTCTTC.

This clonotype was counted ten times or more. The V and J genes are TRBV7-2 and TRBJ1-2; 9 bases are a match to TRBD1. Trimming removed 4 bases from V and 0 bases from J; junction bases left unmatched: 6. This CDR3 comprises 16 residues. From germline, CDR1 is SGHTA and CDR2 FQGNSA. The CDR3 region has the DNA TGTGCCAGCAGCTCTTGGGGACAGGGATCTAACTATGGCTACACCTTC. This sequence encodes CASSSWGQGSNYGYTF. Supplemented by reference TRBV7-2 and TRBJ1-2, the full variable domain reads GAGVSQSPSNKVTEKGKDVELRCDPISGHTALYWYRQSLGQGLEFLIYFQGNSAPDKSGLPSDRFSAERTGGSVSTLTIQRTQQEDSAVYLCASSSWGQGSNYGYTFGSGTRLTVV.

The chain combines TRBV7-6 with TRBJ2-7; TRBD2 agrees at 8 bases. The CDR3 runs 16 residues. CDR1 and CDR2 from the germline V gene are SGHVS and FNYEAQ. V trimming: 2 bases; J trimming: 2 bases; junction bases outside the gene matches: 8. Here the CDR3 reads CASSLRSGGTPYEQYF. CDR3 sequence (DNA): TGTGCCAGCAGCTTAAGGAGCGGGGGCACCCCCTACGAGCAGTACTTC. The full variable domain, its missing parts supplied by reference TRBV7-6 and TRBJ2-7, is GAGVSQSPRYKVTKRGQDVALRCDPISGHVSLYWYRQALGQGPEFLTYFNYEAQQDKSGLPNDRFSAERPEGSISTLTIQRTEQRDSAMYRCASSLRSGGTPYEQYFGPGTRLTVT.

The genes are TRBV6-5 and TRBJ2-4; possibly TRBD2 for D (7 bases). CDR3 length equals 16 residues. CDR1 is MNHEY, CDR2 SVGAGI, per germline. The V end lost 6 bases, the J end lost 0 bases, and 15 bases lay between the germline ends. Written as DNA, the CDR3 is TGTGCCAGCAGCAACTACAGGGAGGGAGCCAAAAACATTCAGTACTTC. This codes for CASSNYREGAKNIQYF.

By sample share, this clonotype is medium-sized. The chain's CDR3 is CASSLAAGGGGETQYF. Here the CDR3 DNA reads TGTGCCAGCAGCTTAGCGGCAGGGGGCGGAGGAGAGACCCAGTACTTC. The chain couples TRBV7-2 to TRBJ2-5, with 8 bases identical to TRBD1. The ends lost 0 bases at V and 4 bases at J; junction bases unmatched: 7. The CDR3 totals 16 residues. The germline gives CDR1 SGHTA, CDR2 FQGNSA.

This clonotype was found many times. This chain uses TRBV9 with TRBJ1-2, with 7 bases fitting TRBD1. V dropped 0 bases and J dropped 4; count of bases not matched to a gene: 0. The CDR3 spans 13 residues. Germline V gives CDR1 SGDLS, CDR2 YYNGEE. CDR3 region: CASSVDRGYGYTF. The CDR3 bases are TGTGCCAGCAGCGTAGACAGGGGCTATGGCTACACCTTC.